Shown below are 21 T cell receptor beta chains from a single sample sequenced in a study of T cells of healthy individuals. One entry per CDR3 protein results from TCRdb running MiXCR on the 5' RACE reads. Of about 82,000 distinct CDR3 sequences in the sample, more than 4.5% are singletons; the top ten hold roughly 7.1%. These receptors were obtained from a female donor in good health.

This clonotype was seen repeatedly, ten times or more. The chain recombines TRBV24-1 with TRBJ2-3; TRBD1 agrees at 8 bases. This CDR3 has 17 residues. The germline gives CDR1 KGHDR, CDR2 SFDVKD. V was clipped by 5 bases and J by 4 bases; unmatched bases: 13. Here the CDR3 reads CATSVPPGQGRADTQYF. The CDR3 DNA follows: TGTGCCACCAGTGTCCCTCCCGGACAGGGAAGGGCAGATACGCAGTATTTT.

This clonotype was counted many times. The chain combines TRBV5-6 with TRBJ1-6, with D maybe TRBD1 (6 bases). Trimming pared 4 bases from V and 6 bases from J, leaving 14 bases between. Germline V CDR1 and CDR2: SGHDT, YYEEEE. This CDR3 has 15 residues. The CDR3 bases are TGTGCCAGCAGCCAACAGGGTCGCACTAATTCACCCCTCCACTTT. It translates to CASSQQGRTNSPLHF.

This clonotype was detected many times. The V gene is TRBV29-1, the J gene TRBJ2-7, with 10 bases matching TRBD1. CDR1 and CDR2 (germline): SQVTM, ANQGSEA. V gave up 6 bases and J gave up 1 base; unmatched junction bases: 0. The CDR3 covers 12 residues. CDR3 residues: CSVGQGSYEQYF. The DNA of the CDR3 is TGCAGCGTGGGACAGGGGTCCTACGAGCAGTACTTC.

This clonotype appeared many times. This sequence joins TRBV20-1 and TRBJ1-1; D remains unclear. V was trimmed by 5 bases and J by 5 bases, leaving 15 bases between them. The V gene's germline CDR1 is DFQATT and CDR2 SNEGSKA (reference sequence). This CDR3 is built from 13 residues. CDR3 residues: CSAGGLGKTEAFF. The CDR3 region has the DNA TGCAGTGCTGGAGGGTTGGGGAAGACTGAAGCTTTCTTT.

Ten or more counts support this clonotype. This CDR3 reads CSVLGQKNTEAFF. The CDR3 DNA follows: TGCAGCGTCCTAGGACAGAAGAACACTGAAGCTTTCTTT. This rearrangement joins TRBV29-1 to TRBJ1-1; perhaps TRBD1 as D (6 bases). The CDR3 consists of 13 residues. V was trimmed by 6 bases and J by 1 base, leaving 12 bases between them. The germline V gene encodes CDR1 SQVTM and CDR2 ANQGSEA.

The chain combines TRBV20-1 with TRBJ2-7; D perhaps matches TRBD2 (6 bases). Germline V gene data show CDR1 as DFQATT and CDR2 as SNEGSKA (reference sequence). V lost 3 bases and J lost 4, with 13 bases in between. The CDR3 consists of 13 residues. The CDR3 is CSAREGSGYEQYF. For the CDR3, the DNA is TGCAGTGCTAGGGAGGGATCGGGGTACGAGCAGTACTTC.

There are many counts of this clonotype. V is TRBV4-3 and J is TRBJ2-3; 9 bases align to TRBD2. CDR3 length equals 16 residues. V shed 1 base and J 4 bases; nucleotides not matched to a gene: 6. Germline V gene data show CDR1 as LGHNA and CDR2 as YSLEER. As DNA, the CDR3 is TGCGCCAGCAGCCAAGCACGCGGGAGGGCCGCAGATACGCAGTATTTT. It is translated as CASSQARGRAADTQYF.

This clonotype was detected many times. The DNA of the CDR3 is TGTGCCAGCAGCGGACCCGGGCGGTTGTCCTACAATGAGCAGTTCTTC. This gives the protein CASSGPGRLSYNEQFF. V and J are TRBV6-5 and TRBJ2-1; no firm D call. The CDR3 is 16 amino acids. The V and J ends lost 6 bases and 1 base respectively, with 16 bases between them. Germline V gene sequence: CDR1 MNHEY, CDR2 SVGAGI.

At least ten counts were recorded for this clonotype. The chain has TRBV12-3 or TRBV12-4 and TRBJ2-2; 7 bases are a match to TRBD2. The CDR3 is 14 amino acids. The trim removed 5 bases at V and 13 bases at J, leaving 13 bases unmatched. DNA of the CDR3: TGTGCCAGCAGTCCCCCGGGTAGCGGGTTGGCGCTGTTTTTT. Its translation is CASSPPGSGLALFF.

This clonotype was seen many times. The chain combines TRBV25-1 with TRBJ2-7; 8 bases map to TRBD1. Germline V gene lookup returns CDR1 MGHDK and CDR2 SYGVNS. CDR3 length: 19 amino acids. The ends lost 4 bases at V and 2 bases at J; junction bases unmatched: 19. The CDR3 bases are TGTGCCAGCAGTGGGAGACAGGGGACATCCATAGAGGTCACCTACGAGCAGTACTTC. Amino acids: CASSGRQGTSIEVTYEQYF.

This chain connects TRBV18 to TRBJ1-1; weak D call: TRBD1 (6 bases). The V gene's germline CDR1 is KGHSH and CDR2 LQKENI. Trimming pared 3 bases from V and 11 bases from J, leaving 19 bases between. This CDR3 has 14 residues. The CDR3 DNA reads TGTGCCAGCTCACCTAACGGACAGTGGTATTATGCTTTCTTT. Its protein is CASSPNGQWYYAFF.

This sequence joins TRBV7-2 and TRBJ2-7; tentatively, D is TRBD1 or TRBD2 (5 bases each). The V and J ends lost 6 bases and 3 bases respectively, with 24 bases between them. Germline assignment: CDR1 SGHTA and CDR2 FQGNSA. The CDR3 consists of 17 residues. This CDR3 reads CASSQNLRGRQNYEQYF. The CDR3 bases are TGTGCCAGCAGTCAAAACCTGAGGGGCAGGCAGAACTACGAGCAGTACTTC.

This clonotype was seen at least ten times. This sequence joins TRBV5-8 and TRBJ2-6, with D unclear. Germline V gene sequence: CDR1 SGHTS, CDR2 YDEGEE. V was shortened by 7 bases and J by 0 bases, with 14 bases between the two germline ends. The CDR3 consists of 16 residues. For the CDR3, the DNA is TGTGCCAGCCCCCGGGCAGAGGACTCTGGGGCCAACGTCCTGACTTTC. Translating it yields CASPRAEDSGANVLTF.

The chain carries TRBV30 and TRBJ2-3; 7 nucleotides line up with TRBD2. Germline-derived CDR1 and CDR2 are GTSNPN and SVGIG (reference sequence). V shed 6 bases and J 1 base; nucleotides not matched to a gene: 13. CDR3 length: 16 amino acids. This CDR3 is CACSMKVAGGTDTQYF. In DNA form, the CDR3 reads TGTGCCTGCTCCATGAAAGTGGCGGGGGGCACAGATACGCAGTATTTT.

This clonotype was counted many times. The chain combines TRBV7-9 with TRBJ2-1; 9 bases match TRBD2. Germline assignment: CDR1 SEHNR and CDR2 FQNEAQ (reference sequence). The V gene end was trimmed by 5 bases and the J gene end by 4 bases; junction bases not matched to a gene: 3. The CDR3 length is 14 residues. The CDR3 loop reads CASSPLAGYNEQFF. CDR3 bases: TGTGCCAGCAGCCCTCTAGCGGGATACAATGAGCAGTTCTTC.

This clonotype has more than one count but fewer than ten. The chain couples TRBV5-1 to TRBJ1-6, with D possibly matching TRBD1 (6 bases). Germline CDR1 and CDR2: SGHRS and YFSETQ. The CDR3 runs 14 residues. V lost 4 bases and J 5 bases, leaving 10 bases between the germline ends. The CDR3 DNA follows: TGCGCCAGCAGCCTGACAGGAGATAATTCACCCCTCCACTTT. As protein: CASSLTGDNSPLHF.

This clonotype was seen more than once but under ten times. CDR3 loop: CSARFTGGHYEQYF. CDR3 nucleotides: TGCAGTGCTAGATTTACCGGGGGCCACTACGAGCAGTACTTC. The V and J genes are TRBV20-1 and TRBJ2-7; D possibly matches TRBD1 or TRBD2 (6 bases each). The V gene lost 2 bases and the J gene lost 3 bases, with 14 bases spanning the gap. The CDR3 contains 14 residues. CDR1 is DFQATT, CDR2 SNEGSKA, per germline (reference sequence).

CDR3 region: CASRFNFDAEAFF. In nucleotides, the CDR3 is TGTGCCAGCAGGTTTAATTTTGACGCTGAAGCTTTCTTT. The rearrangement joins TRBV12-3 or TRBV12-4 to TRBJ1-1, with D unresolved. The CDR3 is 13 amino acids. Trimming stripped 6 bases from V and 6 bases from J, with 14 bases between.

This clonotype was observed many times. The chain joins TRBV29-1 to TRBJ2-7; perhaps TRBD1 as D (5 bases). V dropped 7 bases and J dropped 0 bases, with 13 bases sitting between them. The CDR3 runs to 13 residues. Germline assignment: CDR1 SQVTM and CDR2 ANQGSEA. The CDR3 coding sequence is TGCAGCGCCCTTGCAGACAGCTCCTACGAGCAGTACTTC. Its protein product is CSALADSSYEQYF.

The chain uses TRBV7-9 and TRBJ2-1; weak D call: TRBD1 (6 bases). Between the trimmed V and J ends, which lost 4 bases and 3 bases, there was a span of 10 bases. This CDR3 is 14 amino acids long. The germline gives CDR1 SEHNR, CDR2 FQNEAQ (reference sequence). The DNA for the CDR3 is TGTGCCAGCAGCTCCGGGACACTCTACAATGAGCAGTTCTTC. Translation gives CASSSGTLYNEQFF.

This clonotype was detected a few times. The chain joins TRBV7-2 to TRBJ1-3, with a tentative D call TRBD1 (5 bases). V was trimmed by 3 bases and J by 0 bases, leaving 9 bases between them. CDR1 is SGHTA and CDR2 is FQGNSA in the germline V gene. The CDR3 is 15 residues long. CDR3 in amino acids: CASSLGVSSGNTIYF. CDR3 DNA sequence: TGTGCCAGCAGCTTGGGGGTGAGCTCTGGAAACACCATATATTTT.